This TCR beta chain was found in a study of cytomegalovirus exposure and HLA in healthy donors. Study at large: Falling in the Caucasian-associated ancestry cluster were 80% to 85% of under 450 genotyped donors. Whole-study findings and limits: Apparent HLA restriction characterized most CMV-associated TCR beta chains in a later analysis.

PCR used 60 Vbeta primers and 13 Jbeta primers. Generated by immunoSEQ multiplex PCR, the TCRdb table keeps only in-frame clones and is missing some. Among some 150,000 clones, 65% to 75% were seen once, and the ten largest hold less than 2.5%. As for this clone: The antigen is not known.

Germline-derived CDR1 and CDR2 are SGHAT and FQDESV (reference sequence). CDR3 size: 14 residues. V gave up 1 base and J gave up 4 bases, with 10 bases separating them. The sequenced sample consisted of PBMCs. The V and J genes are TRBV11-1 and TRBJ1-2; TRBD1 might be the D (5 bases). The clonotype was recovered from a human donor in good health. This CDR3 is CASSLGGLAYGYTF. CDR3 DNA sequence: TGTGCCAGCAGCTTAGGGGGACTCGCCTATGGCTACACCTTC.